This T cell receptor beta chain was captured by sequencing in a study of T-cell memory formation after mild COVID-19. This clonotype was counted a few times. In TCRdb, the 5' RACE reads were re-called with MiXCR into one record per CDR3 protein. The sample consists of 150,000 to 200,000 distinct CDR3 sequences, around 16% of them appearing once. The CDR3 has 14 residues. Trimming pared 2 bases from V and 6 bases from J, leaving 14 bases between. Germline CDR1 and CDR2: LNHNV and YYDKDF (reference sequence). This TCR came from an adult woman who had mild COVID-19 (a few samples of this study predate the infection). Cell type and time point are not known. J is TRBJ2-7 and V is TRBV15; tentative D call: TRBD2 (5 bases). The sample consisted of PBMCs or a T cell subset sorted from them (not recorded which). The CDR3 protein is CATSRPGGSVEQYF. CDR3 nucleotide sequence: TGTGCCACCAGCAGACCTGGAGGAAGTGTCGAGCAGTACTTC.